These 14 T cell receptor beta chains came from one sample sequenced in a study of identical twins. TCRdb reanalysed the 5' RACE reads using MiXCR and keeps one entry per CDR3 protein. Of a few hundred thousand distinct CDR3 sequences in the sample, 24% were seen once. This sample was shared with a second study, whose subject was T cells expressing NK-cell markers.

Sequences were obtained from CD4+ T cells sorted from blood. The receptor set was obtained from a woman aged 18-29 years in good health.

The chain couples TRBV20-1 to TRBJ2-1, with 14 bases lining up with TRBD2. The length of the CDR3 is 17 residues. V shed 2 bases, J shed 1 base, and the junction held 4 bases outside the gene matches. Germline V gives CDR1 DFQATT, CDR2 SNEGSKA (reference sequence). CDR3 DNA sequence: TGCAGTGCTAGAACCGGACTAGCGGGAGGATCCTACAATGAGCAGTTCTTC. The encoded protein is CSARTGLAGGSYNEQFF.

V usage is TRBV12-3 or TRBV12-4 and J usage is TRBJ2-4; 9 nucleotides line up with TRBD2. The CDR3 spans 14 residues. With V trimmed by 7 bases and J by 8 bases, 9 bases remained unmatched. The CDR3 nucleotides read TGTGCCAGCACTTCGCGGGGGGGCCGGGACATTCAGTACTTC. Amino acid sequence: CASTSRGGRDIQYF.

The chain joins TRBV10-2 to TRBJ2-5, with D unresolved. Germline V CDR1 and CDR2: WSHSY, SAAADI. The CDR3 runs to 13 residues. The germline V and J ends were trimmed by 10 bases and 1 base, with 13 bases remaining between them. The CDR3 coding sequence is TGCGCCACCCGAAACCCGTTCCAAGAGACCCAGTACTTC. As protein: CATRNPFQETQYF.

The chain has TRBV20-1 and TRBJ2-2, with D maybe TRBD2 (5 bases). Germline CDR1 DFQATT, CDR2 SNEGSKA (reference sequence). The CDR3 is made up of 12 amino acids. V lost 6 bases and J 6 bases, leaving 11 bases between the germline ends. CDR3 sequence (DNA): TGCAGTGCCTTGCGGGTCGCCGGGGAGCTGTTTTTT. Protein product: CSALRVAGELFF.

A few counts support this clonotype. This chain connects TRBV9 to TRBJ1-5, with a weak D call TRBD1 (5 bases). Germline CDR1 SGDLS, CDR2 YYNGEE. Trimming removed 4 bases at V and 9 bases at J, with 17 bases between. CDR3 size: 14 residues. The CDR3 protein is CASSPRAGEGPQHF. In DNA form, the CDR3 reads TGTGCCAGCAGCCCCCGGGCGGGGGAGGGGCCCCAGCATTTT.

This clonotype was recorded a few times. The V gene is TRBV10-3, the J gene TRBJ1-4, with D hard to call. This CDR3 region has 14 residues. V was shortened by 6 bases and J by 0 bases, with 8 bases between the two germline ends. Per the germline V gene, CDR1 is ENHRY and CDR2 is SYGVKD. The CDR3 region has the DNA TGTGCCATCAGGAACACGGCAACTAATGAAAAACTGTTTTTT. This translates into CAIRNTATNEKLFF.

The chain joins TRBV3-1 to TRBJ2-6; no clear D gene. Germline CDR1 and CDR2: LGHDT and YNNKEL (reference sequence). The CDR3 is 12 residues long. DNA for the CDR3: TGTGCGTCTGGGACTGGGGCCAACGTCCTGACTTTC. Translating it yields CASGTGANVLTF.

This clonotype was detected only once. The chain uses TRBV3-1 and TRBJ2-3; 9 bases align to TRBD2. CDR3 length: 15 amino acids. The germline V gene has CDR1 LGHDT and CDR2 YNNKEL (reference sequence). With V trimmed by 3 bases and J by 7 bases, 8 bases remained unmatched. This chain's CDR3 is CASSQGLAKEYTQYF. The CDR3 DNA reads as TGTGCCAGCAGCCAGGGACTAGCAAAAGAATATACGCAGTATTTT.

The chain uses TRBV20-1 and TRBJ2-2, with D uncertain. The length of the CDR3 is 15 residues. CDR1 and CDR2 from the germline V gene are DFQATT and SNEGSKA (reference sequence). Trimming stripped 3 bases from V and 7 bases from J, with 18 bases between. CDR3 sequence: CSASGPTDSGGELFF. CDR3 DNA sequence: TGCAGTGCTAGTGGACCGACCGATTCCGGCGGGGAGCTGTTTTTT.

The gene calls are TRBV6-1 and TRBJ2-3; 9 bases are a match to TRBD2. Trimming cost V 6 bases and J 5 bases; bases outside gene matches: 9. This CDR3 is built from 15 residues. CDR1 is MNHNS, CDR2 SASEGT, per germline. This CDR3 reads CASRGVAGAGDTQYF. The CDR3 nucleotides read TGTGCCAGCAGGGGAGTAGCGGGAGCGGGAGATACGCAGTATTTT.

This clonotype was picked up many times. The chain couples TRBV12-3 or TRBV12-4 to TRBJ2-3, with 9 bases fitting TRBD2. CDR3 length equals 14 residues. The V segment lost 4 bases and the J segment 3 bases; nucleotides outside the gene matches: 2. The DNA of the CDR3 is TGTGCCAGCAGTTCGACTAGCGGAACAGATACGCAGTATTTT. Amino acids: CASSSTSGTDTQYF.

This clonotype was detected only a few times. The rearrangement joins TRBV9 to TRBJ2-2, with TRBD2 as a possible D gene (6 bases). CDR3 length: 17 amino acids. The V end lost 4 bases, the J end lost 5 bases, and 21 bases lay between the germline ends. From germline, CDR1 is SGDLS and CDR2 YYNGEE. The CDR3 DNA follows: TGTGCCAGCAGCCCCCAACCGGGCGGGATAGTGACCGGGGAGCTGTTTTTT. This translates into CASSPQPGGIVTGELFF.

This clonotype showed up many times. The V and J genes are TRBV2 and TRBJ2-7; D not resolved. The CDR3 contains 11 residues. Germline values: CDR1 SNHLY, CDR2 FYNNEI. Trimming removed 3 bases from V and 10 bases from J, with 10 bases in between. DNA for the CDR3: TGTGCCAGCAGTGAGTATTCCGGCCAGTACTTC. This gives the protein CASSEYSGQYF.

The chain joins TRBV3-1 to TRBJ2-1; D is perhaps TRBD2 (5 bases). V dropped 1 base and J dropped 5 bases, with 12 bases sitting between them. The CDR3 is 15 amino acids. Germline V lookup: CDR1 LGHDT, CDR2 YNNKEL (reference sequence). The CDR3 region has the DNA TGTGCCAGCAGCCAAGGCGGGTTCCCACACAATGAGCAGTTCTTC. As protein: CASSQGGFPHNEQFF.